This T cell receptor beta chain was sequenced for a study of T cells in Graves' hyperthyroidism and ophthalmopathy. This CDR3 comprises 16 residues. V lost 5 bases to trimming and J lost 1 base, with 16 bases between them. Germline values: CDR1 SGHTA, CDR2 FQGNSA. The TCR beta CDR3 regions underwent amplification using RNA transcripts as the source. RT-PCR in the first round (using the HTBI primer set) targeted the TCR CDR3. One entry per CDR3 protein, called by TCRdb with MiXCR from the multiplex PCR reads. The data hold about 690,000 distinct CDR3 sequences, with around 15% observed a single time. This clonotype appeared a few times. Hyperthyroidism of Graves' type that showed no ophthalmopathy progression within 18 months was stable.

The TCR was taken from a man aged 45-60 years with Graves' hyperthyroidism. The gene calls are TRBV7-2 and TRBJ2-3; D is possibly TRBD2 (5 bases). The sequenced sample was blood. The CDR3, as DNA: TGTGCCAGCAGCGGGGAGATCCTTCCAGGCACAGATACGCAGTATTTT. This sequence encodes CASSGEILPGTDTQYF. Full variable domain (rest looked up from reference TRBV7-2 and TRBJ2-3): GAGVSQSPSNKVTEKGKDVELRCDPISGHTALYWYRQSLGQGLEFLIYFQGNSAPDKSGLPSDRFSAERTGGSVSTLTIQRTQQEDSAVYLCASSGEILPGTDTQYFGPGTRLTVL.